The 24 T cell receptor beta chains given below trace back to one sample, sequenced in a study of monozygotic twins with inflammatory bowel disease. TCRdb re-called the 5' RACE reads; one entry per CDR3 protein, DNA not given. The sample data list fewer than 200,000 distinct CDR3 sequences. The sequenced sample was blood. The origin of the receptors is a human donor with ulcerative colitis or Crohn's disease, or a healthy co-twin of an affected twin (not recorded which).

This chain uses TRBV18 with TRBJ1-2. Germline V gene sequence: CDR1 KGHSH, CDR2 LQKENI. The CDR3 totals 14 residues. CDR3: CASSPSGGRSGYTF.

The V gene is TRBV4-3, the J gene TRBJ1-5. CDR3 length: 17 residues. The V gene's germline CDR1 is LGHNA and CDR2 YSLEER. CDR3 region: CASSQDRGKYSNQPQHF.

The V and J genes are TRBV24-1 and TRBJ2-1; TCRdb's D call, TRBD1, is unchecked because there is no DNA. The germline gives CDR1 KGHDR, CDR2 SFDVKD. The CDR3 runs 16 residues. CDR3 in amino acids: CATSDPGVDRENEQFF.

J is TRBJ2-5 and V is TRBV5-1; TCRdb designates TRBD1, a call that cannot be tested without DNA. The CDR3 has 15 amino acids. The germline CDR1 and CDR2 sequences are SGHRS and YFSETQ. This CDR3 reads CASSFLGQGKETQYF.

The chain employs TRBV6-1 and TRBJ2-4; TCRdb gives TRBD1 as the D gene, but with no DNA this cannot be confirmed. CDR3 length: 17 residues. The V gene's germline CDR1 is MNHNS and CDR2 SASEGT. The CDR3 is CASSRAGLGGPKNIQYF.

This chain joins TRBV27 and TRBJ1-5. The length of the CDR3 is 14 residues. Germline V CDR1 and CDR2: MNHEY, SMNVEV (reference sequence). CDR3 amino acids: CASSLFSGNQPQHF.

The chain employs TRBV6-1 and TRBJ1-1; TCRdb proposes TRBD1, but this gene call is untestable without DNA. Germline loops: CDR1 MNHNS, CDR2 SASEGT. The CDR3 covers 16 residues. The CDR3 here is CASSLKGGSSNTEAFF.

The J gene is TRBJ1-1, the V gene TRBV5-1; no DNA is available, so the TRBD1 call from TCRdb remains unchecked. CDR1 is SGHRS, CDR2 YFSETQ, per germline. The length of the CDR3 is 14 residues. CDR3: CASSSRTGATEAFF.

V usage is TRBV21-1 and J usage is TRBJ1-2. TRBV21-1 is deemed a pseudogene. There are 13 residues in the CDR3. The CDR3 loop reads CASSKRFSYGYTF.

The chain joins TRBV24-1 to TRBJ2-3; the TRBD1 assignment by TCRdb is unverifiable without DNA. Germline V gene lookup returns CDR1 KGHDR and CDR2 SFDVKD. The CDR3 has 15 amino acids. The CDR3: CATSDLRGDQELQHF.

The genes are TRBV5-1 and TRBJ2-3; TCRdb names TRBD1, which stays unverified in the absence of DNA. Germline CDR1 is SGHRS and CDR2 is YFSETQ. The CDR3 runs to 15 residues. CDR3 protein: CASSLEGTSSDTQYF. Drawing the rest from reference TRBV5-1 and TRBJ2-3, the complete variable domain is KAGVTQTPRYLIKTRGQQVTLSCSPISGHRSVSWYQQTPGQGLQFLFEYFSETQRNKGNFPGRFSGRQFSNSRSEMNVSTLELGDSALYLCASSLEGTSSDTQYFGPGTRLTVL.

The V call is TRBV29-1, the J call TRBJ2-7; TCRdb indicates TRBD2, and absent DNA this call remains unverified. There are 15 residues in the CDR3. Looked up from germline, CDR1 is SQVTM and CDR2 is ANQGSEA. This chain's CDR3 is CSVGGAGLGSYEQYF.

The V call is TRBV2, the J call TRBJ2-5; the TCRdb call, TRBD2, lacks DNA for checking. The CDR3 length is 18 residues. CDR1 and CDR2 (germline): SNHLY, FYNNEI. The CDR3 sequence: CASSEGQLAGGPGETQYF.

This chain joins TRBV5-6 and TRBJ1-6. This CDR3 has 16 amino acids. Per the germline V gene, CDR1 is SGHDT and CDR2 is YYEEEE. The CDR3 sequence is CASSFPTGRGTSPLHF.

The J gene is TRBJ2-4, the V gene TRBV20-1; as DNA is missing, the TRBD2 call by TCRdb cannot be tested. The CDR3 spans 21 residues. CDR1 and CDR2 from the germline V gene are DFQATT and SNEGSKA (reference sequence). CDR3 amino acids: CSARIGVVAGGGSLAKNIQYF.

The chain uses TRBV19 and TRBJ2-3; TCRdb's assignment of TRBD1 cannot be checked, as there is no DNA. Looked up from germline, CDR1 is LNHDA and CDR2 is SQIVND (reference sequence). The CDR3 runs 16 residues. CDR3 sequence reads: CASSIVGRGFTDTQYF.

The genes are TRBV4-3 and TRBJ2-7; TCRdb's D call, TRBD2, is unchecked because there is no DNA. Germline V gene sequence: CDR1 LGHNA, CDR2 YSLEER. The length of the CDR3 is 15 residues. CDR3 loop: CASSQDGTQPYEQYF.

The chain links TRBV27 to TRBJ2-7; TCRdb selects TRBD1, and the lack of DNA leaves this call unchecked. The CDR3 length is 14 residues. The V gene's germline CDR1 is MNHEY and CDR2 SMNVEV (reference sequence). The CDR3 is CASSLGLGRYEQYF.

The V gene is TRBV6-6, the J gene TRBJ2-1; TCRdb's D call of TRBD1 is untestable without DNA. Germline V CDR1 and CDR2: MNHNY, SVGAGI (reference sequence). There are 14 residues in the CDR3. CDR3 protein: CASSYPTGRNEQFF.

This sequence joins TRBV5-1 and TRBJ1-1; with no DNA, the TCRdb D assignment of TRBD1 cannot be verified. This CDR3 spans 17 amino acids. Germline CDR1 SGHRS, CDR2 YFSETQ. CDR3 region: CASSSGTGGGVGTEAFF.

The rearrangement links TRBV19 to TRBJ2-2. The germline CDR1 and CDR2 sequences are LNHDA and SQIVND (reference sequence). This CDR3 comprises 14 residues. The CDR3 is CASSIVRKTGELFF.

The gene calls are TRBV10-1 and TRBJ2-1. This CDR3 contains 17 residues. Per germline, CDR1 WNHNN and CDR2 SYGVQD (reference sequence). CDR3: CASSELEISSSYNEQFF.

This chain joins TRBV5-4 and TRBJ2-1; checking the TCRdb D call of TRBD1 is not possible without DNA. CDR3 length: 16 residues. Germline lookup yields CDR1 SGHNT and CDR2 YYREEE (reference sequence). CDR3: CASSSFYERGDNEQFF.

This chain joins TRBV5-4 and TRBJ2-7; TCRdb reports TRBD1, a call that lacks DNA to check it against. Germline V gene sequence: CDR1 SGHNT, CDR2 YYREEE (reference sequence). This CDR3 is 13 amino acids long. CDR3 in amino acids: CASSLTLQGEQYF.